This T cell receptor (beta chain) came from a study of T cell changes during pregnancy in multiple sclerosis (dated by TCRdb to between 2018 and 2020). Concerning the study at large: The study examined how the T cell repertoire changed over the course of pregnancy in women with multiple sclerosis.

As regards this clone: The antigen it binds to is not known. No much larger clone exists at a distance of one base, and base qualities are not known.

The germline V gene specifies MDHEN as CDR1 and SYDVKM as CDR2. From its cysteine to its phenylalanine, the CDR3 spans 14 amino acids. Just the 42-base CDR3 DNA is kept, in frame starting at base 1. The V end loses 8 bases and the J end loses 10 bases, and a stretch of 24 bases separates them. Libraries came from the immunoSEQ multiplex PCR assay. This immuneACCESS table, as held by TCRdb, lists in-frame sequences with V and J called but not all clones. Of the missing ones, under half trace to an unresolved V gene in checked studies; the others have no known cause. This sample holds 85,000 to 130,000 clones; about 89% were observed only once. In total, the top ten clones hold 1.5% to 2% of the sample.

The V and J segments used are TRBV28 and TRBJ2-7, with the D segment identity uncertain. This receptor was identified in a female donor with multiple sclerosis, enrolled in a pregnancy study. Sequenced material: peripheral blood, taken before pregnancy. The DNA sequence is given as TGTGCCAGCTCCCCTGTGGGCCTTTTGGCTAAACAGTACTTC. This gives the protein CASSPVGLLAKQYF. Reference TRBV28 and TRBJ2-7 proteins supply the regions before and after the CDR3; the full variable domain is: DVKVTQSSRYLVKRTGEKVFLECVQDMDHENMFWYRQDPGLGLRLIYFSYDVKMKEKGDIPEGYSVSREKKERFSLILESASTNQTSMYLCASSPVGLLAKQYFGPGTRLTVT.